This T cell receptor beta chain was captured in a study of cytomegalovirus exposure and HLA in healthy donors. Study-wide background: There were some 380 genotyped donors. Of these, 81% fell in the genetic ancestry cluster associated with self-reported Caucasian donors. Whole-study findings and limits: Productive status was seen about 87% or about 30% of the time for most TCR beta V segments in an earlier analysis. Across HLA loci, a later analysis found differing TCR association rates, with DRB1 most and HLA-C fewest. Listed as cytomegalovirus-associated were 150 to 200 TCR beta chains.

PCR involved 60 Vbeta and 13 Jbeta primers. TCRdb's table, derived via immunoSEQ multiplex PCR, lists solely in-frame clones and lacks some. The repertoire consists of 100,000 or so clones, with roughly two thirds occurring once and the leading ten covering under 4.5%. Points on this clone: What it binds is unknown.

The sequence came from a man aged 35 to 55 in good health and CMV-seronegative. Sequencing was done on a sample of PBMCs.

DNA of the CDR3: TGTGCCAGCAGTCCCTGGACAGGGGGCGCGGATAACTATGGCTACACCTTC. Translated, it gives CASSPWTGGADNYGYTF. This chain uses TRBV27 with TRBJ1-2; 11 bases line up with TRBD1. Trimming took 5 bases from V and 1 from J; bases not matched to a gene: 9. CDR1 is MNHEY and CDR2 is SMNVEV in the germline V gene (reference sequence). There are 17 residues in the CDR3.